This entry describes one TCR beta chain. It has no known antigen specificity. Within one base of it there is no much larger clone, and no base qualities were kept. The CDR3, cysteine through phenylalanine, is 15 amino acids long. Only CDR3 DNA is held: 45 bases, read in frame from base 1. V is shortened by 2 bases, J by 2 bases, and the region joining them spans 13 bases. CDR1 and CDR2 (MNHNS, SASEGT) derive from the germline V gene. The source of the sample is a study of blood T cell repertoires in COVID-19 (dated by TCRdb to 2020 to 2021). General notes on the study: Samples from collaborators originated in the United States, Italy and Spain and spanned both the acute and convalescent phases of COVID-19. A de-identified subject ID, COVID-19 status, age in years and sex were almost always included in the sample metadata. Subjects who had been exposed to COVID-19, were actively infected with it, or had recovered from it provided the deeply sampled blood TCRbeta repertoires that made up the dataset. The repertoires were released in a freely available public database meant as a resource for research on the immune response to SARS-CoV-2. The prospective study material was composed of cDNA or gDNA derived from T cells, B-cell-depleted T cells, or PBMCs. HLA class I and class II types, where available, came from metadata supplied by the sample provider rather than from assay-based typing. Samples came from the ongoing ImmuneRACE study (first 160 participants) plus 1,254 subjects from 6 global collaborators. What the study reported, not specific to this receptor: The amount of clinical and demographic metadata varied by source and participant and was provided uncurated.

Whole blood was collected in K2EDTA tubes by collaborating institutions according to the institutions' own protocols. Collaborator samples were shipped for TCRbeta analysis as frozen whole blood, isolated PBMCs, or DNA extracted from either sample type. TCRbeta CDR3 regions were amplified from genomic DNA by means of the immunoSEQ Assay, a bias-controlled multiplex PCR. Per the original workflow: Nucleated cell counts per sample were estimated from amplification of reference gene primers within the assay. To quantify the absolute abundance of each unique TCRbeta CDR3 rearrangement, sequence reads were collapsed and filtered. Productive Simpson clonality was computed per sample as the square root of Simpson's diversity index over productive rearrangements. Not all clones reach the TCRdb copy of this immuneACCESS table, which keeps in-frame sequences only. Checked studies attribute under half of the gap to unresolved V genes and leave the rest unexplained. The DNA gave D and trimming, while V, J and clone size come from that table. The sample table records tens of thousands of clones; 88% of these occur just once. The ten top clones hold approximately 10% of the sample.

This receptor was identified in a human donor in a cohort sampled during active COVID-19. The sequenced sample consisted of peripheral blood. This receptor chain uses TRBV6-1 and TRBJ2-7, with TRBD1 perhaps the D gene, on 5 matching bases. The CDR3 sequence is CASSEPSTGTYEQYF. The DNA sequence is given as TGTGCCAGCAGTGAACCGTCCACAGGTACCTACGAGCAGTACTTC.